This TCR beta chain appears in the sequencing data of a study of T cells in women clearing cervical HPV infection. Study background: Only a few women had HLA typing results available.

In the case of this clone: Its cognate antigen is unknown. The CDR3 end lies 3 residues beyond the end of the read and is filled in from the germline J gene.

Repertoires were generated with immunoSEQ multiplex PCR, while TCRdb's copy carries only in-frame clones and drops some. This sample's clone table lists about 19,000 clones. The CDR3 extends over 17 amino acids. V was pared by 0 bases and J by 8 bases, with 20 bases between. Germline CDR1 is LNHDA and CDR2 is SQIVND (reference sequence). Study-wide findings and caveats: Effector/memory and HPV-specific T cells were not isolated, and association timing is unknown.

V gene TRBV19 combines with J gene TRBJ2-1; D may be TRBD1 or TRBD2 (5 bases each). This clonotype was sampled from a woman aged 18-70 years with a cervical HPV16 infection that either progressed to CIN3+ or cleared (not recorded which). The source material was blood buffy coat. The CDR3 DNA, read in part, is TGTGCCAGTAGTATAGATTTAAGTACGGGTAGAGGGGATGAG. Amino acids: CASSIDLSTGRGDE. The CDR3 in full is CASSIDLSTGRGDEQFF.